This T cell receptor (beta chain) is from a study of T cells in Graves' hyperthyroidism and ophthalmopathy. Study-level points and caveats: Blood samples included most of the expanded thyroid clonotypes exceeding 0.001.

Many counts were recorded for this clonotype. Its specificity is not known. The V gene lost 8 bases and the J gene lost 1 base, with 15 bases spanning the gap. Looked up from germline, CDR1 is SNHLY and CDR2 is FYNNEI. The length of the CDR3 is 15 residues. Researchers amplified the TCR beta CDR3 regions from RNA transcripts. In the first-round RT-PCR of the TCR CDR3, the HTBI primer set was used. MiXCR, applied by TCRdb to the multiplex PCR reads, yields one record per CDR3 protein. The sample lists over 350,000 distinct CDR3 sequences, 11% to 15% occurring once. The chain employs TRBV2 and TRBJ1-5, with D tentatively TRBD1 (5 bases). The source is a man over 45 with Graves' ophthalmopathy. Source material: blood. DNA for the CDR3: TGTGCCAGCGCTGGCGGGGAGGGGAGCAATCAGCCCCAGCATTTT. This sequence encodes CASAGGEGSNQPQHF.